The T cell receptor (beta chain) under discussion was sequenced for a study of OX40 agonist ivuxolimab in advanced cancers. Study-wide background: Patients undergoing dose escalation presented with hepatocellular carcinoma, melanoma, renal cell or head and neck cancer. Findings and caveats of the study: Some nonresponders likewise displayed low normalized T-cell clonal expansion.

People who had autoimmune disease history or systemic immunosuppression were excluded. Samples were taken at baseline and on day 1 of cycles 4 and 7. V dropped 9 bases and J dropped 4; count of bases not matched to a gene: 9. Germline V gene lookup returns CDR1 MNHEY and CDR2 SMNVEV (reference sequence). The CDR3 extends over 13 amino acids. Some clones are missing from TCRdb's copy, which holds only in-frame ones; the method was immunoSEQ multiplex PCR. Of more than 50,000 clones listed, about 86% are singletons. Regarding this clone: Its antigen is not known.

The chain has TRBV27 and TRBJ2-7; TRBD1 matches 7 bases. This specimen was CD4+ or CD8+ T cells sorted from blood, taken in a trial of the OX40 agonist ivuxolimab. The TCR was taken from an adult with an advanced solid tumor such as melanoma, head and neck, liver or kidney cancer. This chain's CDR3 is CARPRDSEYEQYF. CDR3 DNA sequence: TGTGCCAGACCCCGGGACAGTGAATACGAGCAGTACTTC.